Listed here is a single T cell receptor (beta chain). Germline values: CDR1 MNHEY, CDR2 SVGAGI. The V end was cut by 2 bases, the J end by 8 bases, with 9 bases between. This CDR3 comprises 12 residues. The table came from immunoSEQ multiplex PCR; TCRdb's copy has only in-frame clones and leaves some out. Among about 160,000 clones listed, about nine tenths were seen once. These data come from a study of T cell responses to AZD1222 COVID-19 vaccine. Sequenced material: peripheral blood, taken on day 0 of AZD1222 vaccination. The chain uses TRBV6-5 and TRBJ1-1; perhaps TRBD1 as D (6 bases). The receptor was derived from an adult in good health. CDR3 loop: CASSYMGAEAFF. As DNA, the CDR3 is TGTGCCAGCAGTTACATGGGGGCAGAAGCTTTCTTT.